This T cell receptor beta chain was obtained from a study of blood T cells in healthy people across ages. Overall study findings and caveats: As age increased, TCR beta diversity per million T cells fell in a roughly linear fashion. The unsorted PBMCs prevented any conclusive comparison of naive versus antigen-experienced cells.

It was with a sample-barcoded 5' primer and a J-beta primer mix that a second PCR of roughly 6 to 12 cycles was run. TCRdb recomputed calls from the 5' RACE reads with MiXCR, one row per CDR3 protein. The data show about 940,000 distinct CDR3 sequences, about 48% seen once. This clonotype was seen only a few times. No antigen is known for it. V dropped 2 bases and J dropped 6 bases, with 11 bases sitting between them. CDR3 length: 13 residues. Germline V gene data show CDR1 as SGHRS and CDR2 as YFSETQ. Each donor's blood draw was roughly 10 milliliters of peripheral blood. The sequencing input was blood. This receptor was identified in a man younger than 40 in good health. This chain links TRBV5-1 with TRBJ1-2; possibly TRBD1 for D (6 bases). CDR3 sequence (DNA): TGCGCCAGCAGCTTACGGGGGCTGGATGGCTACACCTTC. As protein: CASSLRGLDGYTF.